This TCR beta chain stems from a study of T cells after somatic rescue of genetic block (dated by TCRdb to 2020 to 2021). As for the study more broadly: The study assessed how robust, over the long term, a T-cell system was when the system had developed through somatic rescue of a genetic block in T-cell development.

Library preparation used the immunoSEQ multiplex PCR assay. This immuneACCESS table, as held by TCRdb, lists in-frame sequences with V and J called but not all clones. Of the missing ones, under half trace to an unresolved V gene in checked studies; the others have no known cause. Present in this sample are roughly 71,000 clones, approximately 91% of which were seen just once. The ten largest clones add up to approximately 2.9% of the sample. Comments on this clone: Its cognate antigen has yet to be identified. No quality values exist for individual bases; no much larger clone is one base distant.

The germline V gene (reference sequence) yields LNHNV for CDR1 and YYDKDF for CDR2. The CDR3 has 15 amino acids, counting the end cysteine and phenylalanine. The kept DNA is CDR3 alone, 45 bases in frame from the first base. At the junction V is shortened by 2 bases and J by 1 base, with 12 bases in between. The chain couples TRBV15 to TRBJ2-7; the D gene could be TRBD1 or TRBD2, each one agreeing over 5 bases. The receptor was isolated from a man between 25 and 39 years old. Input material: peripheral blood mononuclear cells (PBMCs). The CDR3 here reads CATSRNRDGSYEQYF. DNA sequence: TGTGCCACCAGCAGAAACCGGGACGGTTCCTACGAGCAGTACTTC.